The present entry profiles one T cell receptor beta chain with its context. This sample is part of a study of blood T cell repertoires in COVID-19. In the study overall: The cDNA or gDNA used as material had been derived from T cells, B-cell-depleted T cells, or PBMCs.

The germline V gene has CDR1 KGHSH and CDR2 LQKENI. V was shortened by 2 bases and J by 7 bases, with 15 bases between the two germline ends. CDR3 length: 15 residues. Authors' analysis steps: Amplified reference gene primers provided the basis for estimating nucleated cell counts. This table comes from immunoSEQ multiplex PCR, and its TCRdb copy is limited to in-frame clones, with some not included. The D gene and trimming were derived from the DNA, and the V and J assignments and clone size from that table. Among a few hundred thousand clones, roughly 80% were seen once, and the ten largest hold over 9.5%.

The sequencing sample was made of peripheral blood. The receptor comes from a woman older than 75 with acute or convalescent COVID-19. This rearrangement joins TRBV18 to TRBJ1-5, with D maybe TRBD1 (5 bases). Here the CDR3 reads CASSPFKAGLQPQHF. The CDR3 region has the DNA TGTGCCAGCTCACCATTTAAAGCAGGGCTACAGCCCCAGCATTTT.